This is a list of T cell receptor beta chains from one sample in a study of T cells in Graves' hyperthyroidism and ophthalmopathy. From the multiplex PCR reads, TCRdb called clonotypes with MiXCR, one entry per CDR3 protein. The table has 650,000 to 850,000 distinct CDR3 sequences, 18% seen once; the top ten hold about a sixth. Sequencing input: blood. All receptors derive from a woman aged 45-65 years with Graves' hyperthyroidism that later progressed to Graves' ophthalmopathy. The CDR3 runs from the conserved cysteine through the conserved F or W. A D gene is named only where the DNA matches it firmly. Clone size is given for some rows only: seen once, a few or many times, or a class if the clone is expanded.

d_call	clone_size	v_call	j_call	cdr3_aa	cdr3_nt
TRBD1	many	TRBV6-1	TRBJ2-5	CASSRGTGSLSGYQETQYF	TGTGCCTCCAGCAGAGGGACAGGGTCATTGTCAGGGTACCAAGAGACCCAGTACTTC
TRBD1	NA	TRBV5-1	TRBJ2-7	CASSRGDRGTYEQYF	TGCGCCAGCAGCCGTGGGGACAGGGGGACTTACGAGCAGTACTTC
NA	NA	TRBV14	TRBJ2-7	CANSLDMLEQYF	TGTGCCAACAGCCTTGACATGTTGGAGCAGTACTTC
NA	NA	TRBV5-1	TRBJ2-7	CASSSGGTWDEQYF	TGCGCCAGCAGCTCTGGTGGGACTTGGGACGAGCAGTACTTC
NA	NA	TRBV15	TRBJ1-2	CATSGTSTGPRGYGYTF	TGTGCCACCAGCGGCACCAGCACAGGGCCGCGGGGGTATGGCTACACCTTC
NA	NA	TRBV7-6	TRBJ1-2	CAGSFQGGYGYTF	TGTGCCGGCAGCTTTCAGGGTGGCTATGGCTACACCTTC
NA	NA	TRBV19	TRBJ1-5	CASSDQQGRSNQPQHF	TGTGCCAGCTCAGATCAACAGGGAAGGAGCAATCAGCCCCAGCATTTT
NA	once	TRBV7-9	TRBJ1-4	CAGARGEKLFF	TGTGCCGGGGCCAGGGGTGAAAAACTGTTTTTT
TRBD1	NA	TRBV20-1	TRBJ2-3	CSAWDRFSTDTQYF	TGCAGTGCCTGGGACAGATTTAGCACAGATACGCAGTATTTT
TRBD1	NA	TRBV7-9	TRBJ2-6	CASSSNTGGSGANVLTF	TGTGCCAGCAGCTCTAACACAGGGGGCTCTGGGGCCAACGTCCTGACTTTC
NA	few	TRBV27	TRBJ2-7	CASSLQTGMGEQYF	TGTGCCAGCAGTCTCCAGACAGGCATGGGAGAGCAGTACTTC
NA	NA	TRBV3-1	TRBJ1-2	CASSQGGASLNGYTF	TGTGCCAGCAGCCAGGGGGGGGCGAGCCTAAATGGCTACACCTTC
NA	many	TRBV11-2	TRBJ2-1	CASSLHGGDYNEQFF	TGTGCCAGCAGCTTGCACGGGGGAGATTACAATGAGCAGTTCTTC
NA	few	TRBV9	TRBJ1-4	CASSVDLQDEKLFF	TGTGCCAGCAGCGTAGATCTTCAGGATGAAAAACTGTTTTTT
NA	NA	TRBV7-3	TRBJ2-1	CASSFLEGNEQFF	TGTGCCAGCAGCTTTCTTGAGGGCAATGAGCAGTTCTTC
TRBD1	many	TRBV6-5	TRBJ1-3	CASSYSSGRGDTIYF	TGTGCCAGCAGTTACTCCTCGGGCAGGGGGGACACCATATATTTT
NA	NA	TRBV2	TRBJ1-3	CAIFLQGLAGNTIYF	TGTGCGATATTCTTACAGGGTTTGGCTGGAAACACCATATATTTT
TRBD1	NA	TRBV6-1	TRBJ1-5	CAGGTGYSNQPQHF	TGTGCCGGCGGGACAGGTTATAGCAATCAGCCCCAGCATTTT
TRBD2	many	TRBV3-1	TRBJ2-1	CASSQASGGVNEQFF	TGTGCCAGCAGCCAAGCTAGCGGGGGTGTTAATGAGCAGTTCTTC
NA	many	TRBV13	TRBJ1-1	CASSSTDTNTEAFF	TGTGCCAGCAGCTCAACGGACACGAACACTGAAGCTTTCTTT
NA	few	TRBV27	TRBJ2-1	CASSLEGGPPHNEQFF	TGTGCCAGCAGTTTAGAGGGGGGGCCGCCCCACAATGAGCAGTTCTTC
NA	many	TRBV7-2	TRBJ1-4	CASSRGGAGKEKLFF	TGTGCCAGCAGCCGGGGTGGTGCAGGGAAGGAAAAACTGTTTTTT
TRBD1	few	TRBV6-1	TRBJ2-3	CASRGQGSGTDTRYF	TGTGCCAGCAGGGGACAGGGGAGTGGCACAGATACGCGGTATTTT
TRBD1	many	TRBV5-1	TRBJ1-6	CASSSGTGGDSPLHF	TGCGCCAGCAGCTCCGGGACAGGGGGCGATTCACCCCTCCACTTT
TRBD1	many	TRBV10-3	TRBJ1-1	CAISESEGADTEAFF	TGTGCCATCAGTGAGTCGGAGGGGGCTGACACTGAAGCTTTCTTT
TRBD1	few	TRBV20-1	TRBJ1-1	CSATLSRGPEFMNTEAFF	TGCAGTGCTACCCTCTCCAGGGGGCCCGAATTCATGAACACTGAAGCTTTCTTT
TRBD1	few	TRBV13	TRBJ2-1	CASSRFGQGSHNEQFF	TGTGCCAGCAGTCGTTTTGGACAGGGAAGTCACAATGAGCAGTTCTTC
NA	NA	TRBV7-9	TRBJ2-7	CAVRRGFEQYF	TGTGCCGTTCGCAGGGGATTCGAGCAGTACTTC
TRBD1	many	TRBV11-2	TRBJ1-4	CASSPSGQDGEFGKLFF	TGTGCCAGCAGCCCAAGTGGACAGGACGGAGAGTTTGGAAAACTGTTTTTT
TRBD2	once	TRBV6-1	TRBJ2-1	CASKGRGGNNEQFF	TGTGCCAGCAAAGGGCGGGGGGGTAACAATGAGCAGTTCTTC
TRBD1	many	TRBV12-3/TRBV12-4	TRBJ2-2	CASSSPTGGSGGELFF	TGTGCCAGCAGTTCACCCACAGGGGGCAGCGGCGGGGAGCTGTTTTTT
NA	few	TRBV6-1	TRBJ2-7	CASSEAGGLEQYF	TGTGCCAGCAGTGAAGCTGGGGGTCTGGAGCAGTACTTC
NA	NA	TRBV12-5	TRBJ2-3	CASGVADTQYF	TGTGCTAGTGGGGTGGCAGATACGCAGTATTTT
TRBD1	many	TRBV15	TRBJ1-1	CATSSDRGYAYTEAFF	TGTGCCACCAGCTCCGACAGGGGGTATGCTTACACTGAAGCTTTCTTT
TRBD2	many	TRBV12-3/TRBV12-4	TRBJ2-3	CASTLAGGQITDTQYF	TGTGCCAGCACTTTAGCGGGGGGGCAGATCACAGATACGCAGTATTTT
TRBD1	few	TRBV19	TRBJ1-2	CASSITTGAIYGYTF	TGTGCCAGTAGTATAACGACAGGGGCGATCTATGGCTACACCTTC